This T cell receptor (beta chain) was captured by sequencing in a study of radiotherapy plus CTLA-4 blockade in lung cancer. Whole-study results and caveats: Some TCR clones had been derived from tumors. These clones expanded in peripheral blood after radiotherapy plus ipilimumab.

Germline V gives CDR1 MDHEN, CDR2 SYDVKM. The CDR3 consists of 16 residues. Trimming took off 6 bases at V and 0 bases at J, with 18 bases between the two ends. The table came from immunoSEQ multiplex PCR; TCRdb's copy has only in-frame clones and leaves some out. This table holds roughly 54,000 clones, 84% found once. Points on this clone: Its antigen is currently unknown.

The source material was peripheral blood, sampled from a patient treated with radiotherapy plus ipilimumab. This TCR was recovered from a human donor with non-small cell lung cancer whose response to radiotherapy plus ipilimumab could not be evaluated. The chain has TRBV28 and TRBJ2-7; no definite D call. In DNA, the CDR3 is TGTGCCAGCAGCACGTCATCAGAACATCGCTCCTACGAGCAGTACTTC. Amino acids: CASSTSSEHRSYEQYF.